The source of this T cell receptor (beta chain) is a study of regulatory T cells in long-lasting Graves disease. Overall study results and limits: Preferential use of TRBV28, TRBJ1-2 and TRBJ2-5 was seen in persistent disease.

This clonotype was counted at least ten times. The antigen remains undetermined. Stated time point: persistent/refractory GD, antithyroid drugs over 5 years with positive TRAb. Generation of the TCR library employed RNA extracted from PBMCs. Patients hailed from an endocrinology department in Xi'an, China. Blood from the periphery, around 10 milliliters in all, was drawn into EDTA tubes. This CDR3 is 14 amino acids long. Germline lookup yields CDR1 MNHNS and CDR2 SASEGT. Library construction for TCR beta used iRepertoire HTBI primers and Arm-PCR of CDR3 regions. One entry per CDR3 protein, called by TCRdb with MiXCR from the multiplex PCR reads. The table has hundreds of thousands of distinct CDR3 sequences, about 18% seen once.

Sequencing used peripheral blood mononuclear cells (PBMCs), obtained when the disease was refractory, from a patient treated with antithyroid drugs. This sequence was found in a female donor with Graves disease. The chain is built from TRBV6-1 and TRBJ2-5, with D perhaps matching TRBD1 (6 bases). The CDR3 loop reads CAGQLAGAKETQYF. The CDR3 region has the DNA TGTGCGGGTCAACTGGCAGGGGCCAAAGAGACCCAGTACTTC.